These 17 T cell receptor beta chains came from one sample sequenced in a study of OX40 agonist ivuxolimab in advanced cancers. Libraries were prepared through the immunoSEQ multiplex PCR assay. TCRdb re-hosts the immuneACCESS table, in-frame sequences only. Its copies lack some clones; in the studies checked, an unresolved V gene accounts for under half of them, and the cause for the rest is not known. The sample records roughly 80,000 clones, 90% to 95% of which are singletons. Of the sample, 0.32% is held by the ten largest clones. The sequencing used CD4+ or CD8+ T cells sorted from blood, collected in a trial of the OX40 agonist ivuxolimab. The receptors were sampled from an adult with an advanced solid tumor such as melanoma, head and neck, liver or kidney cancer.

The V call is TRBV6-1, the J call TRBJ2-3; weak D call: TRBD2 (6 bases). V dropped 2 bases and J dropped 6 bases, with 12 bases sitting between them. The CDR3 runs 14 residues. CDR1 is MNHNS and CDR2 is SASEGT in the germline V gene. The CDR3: CASSELRGSDTQYF. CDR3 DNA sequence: TGTGCCAGCAGTGAATTGCGGGGCTCGGATACGCAGTATTTT.

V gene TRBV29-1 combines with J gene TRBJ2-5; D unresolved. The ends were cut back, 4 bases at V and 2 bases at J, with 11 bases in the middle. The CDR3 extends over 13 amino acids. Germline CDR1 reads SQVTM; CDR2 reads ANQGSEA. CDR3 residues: CSVAKGRQETQYF. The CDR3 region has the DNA TGCAGCGTTGCAAAAGGACGGCAAGAGACCCAGTACTTC.

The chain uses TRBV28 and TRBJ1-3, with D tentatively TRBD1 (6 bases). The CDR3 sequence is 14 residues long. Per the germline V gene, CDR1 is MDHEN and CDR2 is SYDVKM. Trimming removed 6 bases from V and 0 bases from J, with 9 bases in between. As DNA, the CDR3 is TGTGCCAGCAGCCTAGGGGGCTCTGGAAACACCATATATTTT. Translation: CASSLGGSGNTIYF.

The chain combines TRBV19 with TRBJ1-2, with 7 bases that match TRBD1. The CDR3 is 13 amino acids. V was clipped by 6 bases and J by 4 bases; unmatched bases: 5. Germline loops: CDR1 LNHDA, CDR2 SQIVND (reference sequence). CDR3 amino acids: CASRGGQTYGYTF. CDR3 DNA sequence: TGTGCCAGTAGAGGGGGACAGACCTATGGCTACACCTTC. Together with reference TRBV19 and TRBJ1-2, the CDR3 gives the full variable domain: DGGITQSPKYLFRKEGQNVTLSCEQNLNHDAMYWYRQDPGQGLRLIYYSQIVNDFQKGDIAEGYSVSREKKESFPLTVTSAQKNPTAFYLCASRGGQTYGYTFGSGTRLTVV.

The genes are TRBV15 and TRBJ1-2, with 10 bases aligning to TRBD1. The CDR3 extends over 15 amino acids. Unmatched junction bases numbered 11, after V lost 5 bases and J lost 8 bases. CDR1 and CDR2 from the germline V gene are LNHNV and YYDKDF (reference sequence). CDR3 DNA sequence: TGTGCCACCAGCCCGCAACCGGACAGGGGGAGCGGCTACACCTTC. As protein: CATSPQPDRGSGYTF.

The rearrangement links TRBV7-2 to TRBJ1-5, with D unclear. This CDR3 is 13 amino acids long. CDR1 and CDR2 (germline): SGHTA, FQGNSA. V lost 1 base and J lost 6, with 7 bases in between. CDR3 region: CASSLGLAQPQHF. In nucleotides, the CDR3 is TGTGCCAGCAGCTTAGGGTTAGCTCAGCCCCAGCATTTT.

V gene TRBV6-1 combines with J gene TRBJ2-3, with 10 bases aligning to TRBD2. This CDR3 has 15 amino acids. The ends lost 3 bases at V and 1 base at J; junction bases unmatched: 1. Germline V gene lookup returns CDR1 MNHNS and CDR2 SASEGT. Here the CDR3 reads CASSESGGGTDTQYF. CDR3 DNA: TGTGCCAGCAGTGAGAGCGGGGGGGGCACAGATACGCAGTATTTT.

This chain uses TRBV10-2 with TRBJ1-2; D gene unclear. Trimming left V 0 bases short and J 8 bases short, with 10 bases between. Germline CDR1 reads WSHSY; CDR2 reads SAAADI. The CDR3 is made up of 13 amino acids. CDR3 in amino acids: CASSESIYIGYTF. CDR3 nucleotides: TGCGCCAGCAGTGAGTCGATCTATATAGGCTACACCTTC.

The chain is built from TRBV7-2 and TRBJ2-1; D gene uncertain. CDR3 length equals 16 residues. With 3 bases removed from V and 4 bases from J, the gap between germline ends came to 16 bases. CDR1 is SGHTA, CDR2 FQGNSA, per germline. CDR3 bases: TGTGCCAGCAGCTTGCAATCGGGCGGAGTATACAATGAGCAGTTCTTC. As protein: CASSLQSGGVYNEQFF. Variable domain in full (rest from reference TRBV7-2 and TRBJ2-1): GAGVSQSPSNKVTEKGKDVELRCDPISGHTALYWYRQSLGQGLEFLIYFQGNSAPDKSGLPSDRFSAERTGGSVSTLTIQRTQQEDSAVYLCASSLQSGGVYNEQFFGPGTRLTVL.

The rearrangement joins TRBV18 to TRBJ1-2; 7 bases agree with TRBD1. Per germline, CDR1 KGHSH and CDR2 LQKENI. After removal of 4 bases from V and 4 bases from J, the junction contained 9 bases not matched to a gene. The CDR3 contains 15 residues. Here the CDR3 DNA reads TGTGCCAGCTCACAAGACACGACAGGGTCCTATGGCTACACCTTC. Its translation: CASSQDTTGSYGYTF.

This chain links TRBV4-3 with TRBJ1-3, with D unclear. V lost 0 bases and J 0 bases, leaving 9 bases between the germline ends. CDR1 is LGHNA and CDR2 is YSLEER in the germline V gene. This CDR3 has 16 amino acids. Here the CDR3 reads CASSQDPASSGNTIYF. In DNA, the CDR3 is TGCGCCAGCAGCCAAGATCCAGCCTCCTCTGGAAACACCATATATTTT.

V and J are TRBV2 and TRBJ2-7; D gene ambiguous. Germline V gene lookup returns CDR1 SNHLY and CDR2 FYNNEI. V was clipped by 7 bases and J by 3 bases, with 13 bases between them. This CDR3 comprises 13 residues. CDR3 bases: TGTGCCAGCAAGCCAGGAATTTTCTACGAGCAGTACTTC. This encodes CASKPGIFYEQYF.

CDR3 sequence reads: CASSLAPYRSGTQYF. For the CDR3, the DNA is TGTGCCAGCAGCTTAGCGCCCTACAGGTCCGGGACCCAGTACTTC. The chain couples TRBV7-2 to TRBJ2-5; TRBD1 might be the D (5 bases). The germline gives CDR1 SGHTA, CDR2 FQGNSA. V shed 0 bases and J shed 7 bases, with 15 bases lying between them. This CDR3 spans 15 amino acids.

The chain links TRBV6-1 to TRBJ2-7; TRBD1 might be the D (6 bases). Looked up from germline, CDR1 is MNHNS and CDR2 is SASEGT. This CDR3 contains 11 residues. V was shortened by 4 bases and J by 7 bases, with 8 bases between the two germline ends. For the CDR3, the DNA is TGTGCCAGCAGTGCAACAGGGGAGCAGTACTTC. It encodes CASSATGEQYF.

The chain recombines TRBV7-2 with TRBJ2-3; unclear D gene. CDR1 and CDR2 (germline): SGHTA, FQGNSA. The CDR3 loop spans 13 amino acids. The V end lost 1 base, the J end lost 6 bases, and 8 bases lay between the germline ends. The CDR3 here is CASSLGQRDTQYF. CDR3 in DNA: TGTGCCAGCAGCTTAGGTCAGAGGGATACGCAGTATTTT.

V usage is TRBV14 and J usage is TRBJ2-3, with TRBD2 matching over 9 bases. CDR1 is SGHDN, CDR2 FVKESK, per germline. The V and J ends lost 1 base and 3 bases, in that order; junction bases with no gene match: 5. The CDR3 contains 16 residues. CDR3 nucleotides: TGTGCCAGCAGCCAAGCCCAAAGCGGGGGGACAGATACGCAGTATTTT. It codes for CASSQAQSGGTDTQYF. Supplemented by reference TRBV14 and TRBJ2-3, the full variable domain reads EAGVTQFPSHSVIEKGQTVTLRCDPISGHDNLYWYRRVMGKEIKFLLHFVKESKQDESGMPNNRFLAERTGGTYSTLKVQPAELEDSGVYFCASSQAQSGGTDTQYFGPGTRLTVL.

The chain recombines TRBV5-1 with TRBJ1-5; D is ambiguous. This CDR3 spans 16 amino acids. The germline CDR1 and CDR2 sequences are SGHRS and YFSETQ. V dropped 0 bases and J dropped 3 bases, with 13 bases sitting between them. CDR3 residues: CASSLGSGANNQPQHF. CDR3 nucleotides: TGCGCCAGCAGCTTGGGGTCGGGAGCGAACAATCAGCCCCAGCATTTT.